This T cell receptor beta chain came from a study of CXCR3-negative and CXCR3-positive naive CD8 T cells. UMI-labeled TRB cDNA libraries were prepared by 5' RACE. Using the 5' RACE reads, TCRdb records one entry per CDR3 protein without DNA. Its listing shows 150,000 to 180,000 distinct CDR3 sequences. Study-wide points: Surface CD5 was comparable between naive subsets; TCR strength was inferred from TRB CDR3 properties. Similarly elevated diversity marked both naive subsets, with memory CD8+ cells showing far lower diversity. Most assays were run on fresh PBMCs (CXCR3 expression partially decreased after cryopreservation). CXCR3-positive naive cells had more hydrophobic TRB CDR3s than CXCR3-negative naive cells.

From germline, CDR1 is LNHDA and CDR2 SQIVND (reference sequence). The CDR3 contains 12 residues. About this clonotype itself: Its antigen remains unknown.

V gene TRBV19 combines with J gene TRBJ2-2. The TCR sequence derives from a human donor in good health. Some clones in this sample may be carry-over from other donors' samples. Sequenced: naive CXCR3+ CD8+ T cells from blood. The subset is: CD45RO-CCR7+CD27+CD95- naive CD8+ T cells expressing CXCR3 (TNR3+). The CDR3 is CAGSDVSGELFF.